This T cell receptor beta chain stems from a study of post-analysis software for immune sequencing data. General observations from the study: Roughly five TRBV segments, including TRBV5-6, TRBV5-1 and TRBV20-1, were more frequent in patients than controls.

This CDR3 comprises 15 residues. Germline V gene data show CDR1 as SGHTA and CDR2 as FQGTGA. J gave up 0 bases and V 2 bases, and 3 bases lay outside the gene matches. About this clonotype itself: Its antigen is not known.

Unique molecular identifiers were present in the TCR beta cDNA libraries. The authors obtained roughly 0.5 million cDNA molecules from roughly 1.1 to 9.2 million T cells. TCRdb re-derived calls from the PCR reads in MiXCR, one entry per CDR3 protein. The repertoire holds over 300,000 distinct CDR3 sequences, with about a third as singletons. Sequencing used blood. The TCR originated in a girl between 5 and 17 years old with multiple sclerosis. This chain links TRBV7-3 with TRBJ1-1; 7 bases align to TRBD1. Here the CDR3 reads CASSLGTAMNTEAFF. In DNA form, the CDR3 reads TGTGCCAGCAGCTTAGGGACAGCCATGAACACTGAAGCTTTCTTT.